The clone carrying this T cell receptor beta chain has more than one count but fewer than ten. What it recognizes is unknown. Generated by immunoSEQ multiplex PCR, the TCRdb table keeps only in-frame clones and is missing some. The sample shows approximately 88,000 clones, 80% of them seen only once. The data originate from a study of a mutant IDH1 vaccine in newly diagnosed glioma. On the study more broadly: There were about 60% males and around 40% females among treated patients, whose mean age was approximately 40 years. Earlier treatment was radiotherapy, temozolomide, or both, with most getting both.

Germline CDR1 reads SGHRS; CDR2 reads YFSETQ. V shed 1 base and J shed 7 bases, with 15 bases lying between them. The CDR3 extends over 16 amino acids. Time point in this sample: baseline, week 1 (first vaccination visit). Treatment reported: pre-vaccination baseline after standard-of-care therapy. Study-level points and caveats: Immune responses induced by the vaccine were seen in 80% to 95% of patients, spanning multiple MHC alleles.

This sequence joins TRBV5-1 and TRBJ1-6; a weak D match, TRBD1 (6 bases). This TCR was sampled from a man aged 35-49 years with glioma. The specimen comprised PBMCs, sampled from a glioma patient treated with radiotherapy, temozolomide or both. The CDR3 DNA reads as TGCGCCAGCAGCTTGTCGGGTCAGGGGTACAATTCACCCCTCCACTTT. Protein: CASSLSGQGYNSPLHF.